This T cell receptor (beta chain) was found in a study of cytomegalovirus exposure and HLA in healthy donors. In the PCR, 60 Vbeta and 13 Jbeta primers were used. Sequencing was performed with immunoSEQ multiplex PCR; in TCRdb, only in-frame clones are kept and a portion is missing. The sample lists around 170,000 clones, 82% occurring once. The study, taken as a whole, reports: For TCR beta chains, V- and J-gene trimming was later linked to a missense DCLRE1C variant. In an earlier analysis, in roughly 580 donors, most V segments appeared productive either ~90% or ~30% of the time.

The CDR3 extends over 15 amino acids. CDR1 LNHNV and CDR2 YYDKDF come from the germline V gene (reference sequence). With 0 bases removed from V and 12 bases from J, the gap between germline ends came to 18 bases. With respect to this clone: The target antigen is unknown.

This TCR derives from a young woman in good health and CMV-seronegative. The chain has TRBV15 and TRBJ2-1; a weak D match, TRBD2 (6 bases). The sample taken for sequencing was PBMCs. CDR3 bases: TGTGCCACCAGCAGAGATGGGGACCGGTCCGGGGGGCAGTTCTTC. This encodes CATSRDGDRSGGQFF. Drawing the rest from reference TRBV15 and TRBJ2-1, the complete variable domain is DAMVIQNPRYQVTQFGKPVTLSCSQTLNHNVMYWYQQKSSQAPKLLFHYYDKDFNNEADTPDNFQSRRPNTSFCFLDIRSPGLGDTAMYLCATSRDGDRSGGQFFGPGTRLTVL.